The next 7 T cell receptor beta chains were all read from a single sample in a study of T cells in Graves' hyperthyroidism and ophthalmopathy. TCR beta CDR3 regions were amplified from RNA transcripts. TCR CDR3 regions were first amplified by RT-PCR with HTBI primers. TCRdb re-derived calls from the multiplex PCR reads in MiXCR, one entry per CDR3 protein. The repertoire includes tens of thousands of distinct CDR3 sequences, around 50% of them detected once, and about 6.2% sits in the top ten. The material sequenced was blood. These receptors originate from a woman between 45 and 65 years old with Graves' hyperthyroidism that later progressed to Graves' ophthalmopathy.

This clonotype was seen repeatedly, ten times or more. The DNA for the CDR3 is TGTGCCAGCAGCTTAGTAGCGGAGCCAGCTTTCTTT. This gives the protein CASSLVAEPAFF. V and J are TRBV7-9 and TRBJ1-1; D is uncertain. Looked up from germline, CDR1 is SEHNR and CDR2 is FQNEAQ (reference sequence). The CDR3 has 12 amino acids. V was cut by 1 base and J by 10 bases, with 10 bases left in between.

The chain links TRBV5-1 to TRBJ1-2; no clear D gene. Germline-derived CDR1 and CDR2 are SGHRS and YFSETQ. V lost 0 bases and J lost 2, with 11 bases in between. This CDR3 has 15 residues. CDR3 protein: CASSLVGGINYGYTF. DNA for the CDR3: TGCGCCAGCAGCTTGGTTGGAGGGATCAACTATGGCTACACCTTC.

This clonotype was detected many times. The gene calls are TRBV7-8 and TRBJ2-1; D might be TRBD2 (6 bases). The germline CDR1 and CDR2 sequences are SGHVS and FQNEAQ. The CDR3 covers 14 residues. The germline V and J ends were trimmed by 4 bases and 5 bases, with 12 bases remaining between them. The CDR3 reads CASSYRRGNNEQFF. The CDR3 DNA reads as TGTGCCAGCAGCTATCGTCGGGGGAACAATGAGCAGTTCTTC.

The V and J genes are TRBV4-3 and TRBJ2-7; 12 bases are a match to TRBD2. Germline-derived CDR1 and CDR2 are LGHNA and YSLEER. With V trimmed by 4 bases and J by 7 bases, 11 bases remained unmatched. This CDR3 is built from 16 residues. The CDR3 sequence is CASSRSLAGGPHEQYF. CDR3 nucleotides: TGCGCCAGCAGCCGTAGCCTAGCGGGAGGGCCCCATGAGCAGTACTTC.

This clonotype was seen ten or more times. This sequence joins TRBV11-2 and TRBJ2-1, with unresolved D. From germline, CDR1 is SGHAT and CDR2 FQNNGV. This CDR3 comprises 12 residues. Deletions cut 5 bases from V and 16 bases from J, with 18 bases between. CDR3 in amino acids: CASSPLSAVGFF. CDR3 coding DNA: TGTGCCAGCAGCCCCCTCTCGGCTGTGGGTTTCTTC.

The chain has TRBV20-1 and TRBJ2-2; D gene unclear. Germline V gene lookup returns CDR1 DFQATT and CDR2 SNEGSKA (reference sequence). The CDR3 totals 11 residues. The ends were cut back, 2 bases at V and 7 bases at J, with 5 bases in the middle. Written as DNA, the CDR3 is TGCAGTGCTAGAAGTAACGGGGAGCTGTTTTTT. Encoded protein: CSARSNGELFF.

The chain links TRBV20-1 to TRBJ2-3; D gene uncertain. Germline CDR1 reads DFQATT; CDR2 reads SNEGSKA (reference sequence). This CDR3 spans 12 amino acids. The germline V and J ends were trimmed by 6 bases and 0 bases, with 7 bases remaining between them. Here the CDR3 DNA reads TGCAGTGCCCCAACAAGCACAGATACGCAGTATTTT. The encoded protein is CSAPTSTDTQYF.